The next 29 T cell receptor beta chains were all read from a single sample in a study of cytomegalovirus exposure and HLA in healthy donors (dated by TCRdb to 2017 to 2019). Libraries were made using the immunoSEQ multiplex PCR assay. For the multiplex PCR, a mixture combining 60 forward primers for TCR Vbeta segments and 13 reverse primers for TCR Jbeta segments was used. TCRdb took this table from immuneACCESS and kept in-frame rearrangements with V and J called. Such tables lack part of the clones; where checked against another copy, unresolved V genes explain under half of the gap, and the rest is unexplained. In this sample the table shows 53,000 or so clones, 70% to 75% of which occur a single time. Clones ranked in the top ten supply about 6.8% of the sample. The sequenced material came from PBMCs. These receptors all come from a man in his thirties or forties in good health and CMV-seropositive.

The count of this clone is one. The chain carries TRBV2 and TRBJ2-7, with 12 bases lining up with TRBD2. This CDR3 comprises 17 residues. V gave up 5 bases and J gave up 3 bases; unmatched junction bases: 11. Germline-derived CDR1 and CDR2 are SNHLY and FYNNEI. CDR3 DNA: TGTGCCAGCAGTCGAGAGCCACCGACTAGCGGGGGCTACGAGCAGTACTTC. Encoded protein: CASSREPPTSGGYEQYF.

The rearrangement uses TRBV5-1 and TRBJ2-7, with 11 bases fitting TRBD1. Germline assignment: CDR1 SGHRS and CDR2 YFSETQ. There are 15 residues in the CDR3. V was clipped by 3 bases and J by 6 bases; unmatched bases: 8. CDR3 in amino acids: CASSYRDRGVGEQYF. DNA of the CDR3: TGCGCCAGCAGCTACCGGGACAGGGGGGTGGGCGAGCAGTACTTC.

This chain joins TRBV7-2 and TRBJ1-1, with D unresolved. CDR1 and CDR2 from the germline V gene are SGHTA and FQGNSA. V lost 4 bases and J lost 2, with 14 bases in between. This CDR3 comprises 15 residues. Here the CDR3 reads CASSSKTISNTEAFF. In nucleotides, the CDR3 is TGTGCCAGCAGCTCCAAGACAATATCAAACACTGAAGCTTTCTTT.

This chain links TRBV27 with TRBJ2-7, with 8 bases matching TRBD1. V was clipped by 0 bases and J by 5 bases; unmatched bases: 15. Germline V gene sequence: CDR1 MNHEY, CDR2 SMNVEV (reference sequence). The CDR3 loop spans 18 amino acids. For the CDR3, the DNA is TGTGCCAGCAGTTTATCTCCCCCCCGAGGACAGGGAAGGGACGAGCAGTACTTC. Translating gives CASSLSPPRGQGRDEQYF.

The CDR3 DNA reads TGTGCCTGGAGTGTGGGGCCGATCTATGGCTACACCTTC. This codes for CAWSVGPIYGYTF. The V call is TRBV30, the J call TRBJ1-2; D possibly corresponds to TRBD1 (5 bases). V lost 0 bases, J lost 4 bases, and 9 bases lay in between. From germline, CDR1 is GTSNPN and CDR2 SVGIG (reference sequence). The CDR3 length is 13 residues.

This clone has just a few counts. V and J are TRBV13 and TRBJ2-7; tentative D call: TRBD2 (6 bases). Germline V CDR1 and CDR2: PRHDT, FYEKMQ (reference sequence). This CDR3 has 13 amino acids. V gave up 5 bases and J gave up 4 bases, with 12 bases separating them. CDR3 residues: CASSHGAGYEQYF. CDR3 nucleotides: TGTGCCAGCAGCCACGGGGCGGGGTACGAGCAGTACTTC.

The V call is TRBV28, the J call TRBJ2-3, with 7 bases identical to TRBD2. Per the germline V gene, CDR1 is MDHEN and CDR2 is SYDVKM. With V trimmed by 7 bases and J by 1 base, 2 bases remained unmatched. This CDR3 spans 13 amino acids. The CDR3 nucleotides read TGTGCCAGCATGGCGGGGGGCACAGATACGCAGTATTTT. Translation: CASMAGGTDTQYF.

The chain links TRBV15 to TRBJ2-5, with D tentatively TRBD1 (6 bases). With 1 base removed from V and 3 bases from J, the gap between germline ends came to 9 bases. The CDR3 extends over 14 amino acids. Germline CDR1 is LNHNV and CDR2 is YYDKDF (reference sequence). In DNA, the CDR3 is TGTGCCACCAGCAGAGGGGGACAAGAAGAGACCCAGTACTTC. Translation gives CATSRGGQEETQYF. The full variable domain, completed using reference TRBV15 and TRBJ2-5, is DAMVIQNPRYQVTQFGKPVTLSCSQTLNHNVMYWYQQKSSQAPKLLFHYYDKDFNNEADTPDNFQSRRPNTSFCFLDIRSPGLGDTAMYLCATSRGGQEETQYFGPGTRLLVL.

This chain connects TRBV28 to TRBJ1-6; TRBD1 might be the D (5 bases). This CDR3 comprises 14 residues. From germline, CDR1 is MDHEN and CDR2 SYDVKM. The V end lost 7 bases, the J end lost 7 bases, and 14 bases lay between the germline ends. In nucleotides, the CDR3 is TGTGCCAGCAACCTCATTAGGGGAAATTCACCCCTCCACTTT. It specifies CASNLIRGNSPLHF.

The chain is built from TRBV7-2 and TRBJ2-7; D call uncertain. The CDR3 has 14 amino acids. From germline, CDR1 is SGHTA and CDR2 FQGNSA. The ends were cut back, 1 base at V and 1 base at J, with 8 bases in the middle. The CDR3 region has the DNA TGTGCCAGCAGCTTAGATGTCTCGTCCTACGAGCAGTACTTC. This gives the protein CASSLDVSSYEQYF.

The DNA of the CDR3 is TGTGCCAGCAGTCCGCTAGCGGGGGGGCCCTTTCAGCAGTTCTTC. Translating gives CASSPLAGGPFQQFF. This chain connects TRBV28 to TRBJ2-1; 12 bases are a match to TRBD2. CDR3 size: 15 residues. With V trimmed by 5 bases and J by 11 bases, 10 bases remained unmatched. From germline, CDR1 is MDHEN and CDR2 SYDVKM.

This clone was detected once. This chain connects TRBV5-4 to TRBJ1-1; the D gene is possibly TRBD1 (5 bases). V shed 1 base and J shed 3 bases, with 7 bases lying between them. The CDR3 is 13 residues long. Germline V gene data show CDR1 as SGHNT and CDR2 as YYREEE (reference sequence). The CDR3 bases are TGTGCCAGCAGCTTGTTCAGGGACACTGAAGCTTTCTTT. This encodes CASSLFRDTEAFF.

The CDR3 loop reads CASSLRGTIITGELFF. CDR3 in DNA: TGCGCCAGCAGCTTACGCGGGACTATTATCACCGGGGAGCTGTTTTTT. The V and J genes are TRBV5-1 and TRBJ2-2, with 7 nucleotides matching TRBD2. Trimming took 2 bases from V and 4 from J; bases not matched to a gene: 8. The length of the CDR3 is 16 residues. CDR1 and CDR2 (germline): SGHRS, YFSETQ.

In DNA form, the CDR3 reads TGTGCCAGCAGCCCCGCCCAGGCAGACACAGATACGCAGTATTTT. It specifies CASSPAQADTDTQYF. The chain joins TRBV4-2 to TRBJ2-3; no reliable D call. Per germline, CDR1 LGHNA and CDR2 YNFKEQ. The CDR3 has 15 residues. V lost 4 bases to trimming and J lost 2 bases, with 13 bases between them.

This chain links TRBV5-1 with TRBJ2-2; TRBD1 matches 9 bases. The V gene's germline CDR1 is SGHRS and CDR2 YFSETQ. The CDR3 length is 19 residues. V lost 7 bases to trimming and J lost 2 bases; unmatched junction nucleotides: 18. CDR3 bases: TGCGCCAGCTCAGATCGGGACAGGGCGATTATAGCAAACACCGGGGAGCTGTTTTTT. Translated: CASSDRDRAIIANTGELFF.

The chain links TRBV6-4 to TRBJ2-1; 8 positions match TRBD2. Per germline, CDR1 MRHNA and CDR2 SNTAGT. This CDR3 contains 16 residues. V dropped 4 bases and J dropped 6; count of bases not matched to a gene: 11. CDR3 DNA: TGTGCCAGCAGTGCCCTCGGGGGGGGCCGGAGCAATGAGCAGTTCTTC. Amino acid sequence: CASSALGGGRSNEQFF.

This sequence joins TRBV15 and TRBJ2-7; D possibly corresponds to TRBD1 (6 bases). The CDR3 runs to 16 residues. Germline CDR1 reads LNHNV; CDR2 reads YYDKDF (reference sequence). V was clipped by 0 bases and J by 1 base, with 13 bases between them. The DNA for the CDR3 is TGTGCCACCAGCAGAGATGGGACACGTGCATCCTACGAGCAGTACTTC. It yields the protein CATSRDGTRASYEQYF. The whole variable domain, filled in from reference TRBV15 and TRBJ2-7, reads DAMVIQNPRYQVTQFGKPVTLSCSQTLNHNVMYWYQQKSSQAPKLLFHYYDKDFNNEADTPDNFQSRRPNTSFCFLDIRSPGLGDTAMYLCATSRDGTRASYEQYFGPGTRLTVT.

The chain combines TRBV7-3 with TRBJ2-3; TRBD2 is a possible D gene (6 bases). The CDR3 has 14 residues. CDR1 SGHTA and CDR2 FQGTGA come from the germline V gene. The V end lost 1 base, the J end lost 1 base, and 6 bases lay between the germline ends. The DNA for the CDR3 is TGTGCCAGCAGCTTAAGCGGGGGCACAGATACGCAGTATTTT. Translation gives CASSLSGGTDTQYF.

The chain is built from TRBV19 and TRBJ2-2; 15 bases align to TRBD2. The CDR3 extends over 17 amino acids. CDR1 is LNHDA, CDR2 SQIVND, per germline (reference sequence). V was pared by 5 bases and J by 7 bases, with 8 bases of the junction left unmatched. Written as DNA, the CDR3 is TGTGCCAGTAGTTTCCCCGGGACTAGCGGGGGGTTCGGGGAGCTGTTTTTT. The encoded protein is CASSFPGTSGGFGELFF.

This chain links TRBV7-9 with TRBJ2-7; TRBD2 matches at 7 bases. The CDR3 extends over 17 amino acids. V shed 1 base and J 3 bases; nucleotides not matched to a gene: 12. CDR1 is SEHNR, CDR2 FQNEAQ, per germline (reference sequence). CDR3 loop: CASSLGFGGGSLYEQYF. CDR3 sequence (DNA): TGTGCCAGCAGCTTAGGATTTGGCGGGGGTTCCCTCTACGAGCAGTACTTC. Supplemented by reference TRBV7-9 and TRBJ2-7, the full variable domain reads DTGVSQNPRHKITKRGQNVTFRCDPISEHNRLYWYRQTLGQGPEFLTYFQNEAQLEKSRLLSDRFSAERPKGSFSTLEIQRTEQGDSAMYLCASSLGFGGGSLYEQYFGPGTRLTVT.

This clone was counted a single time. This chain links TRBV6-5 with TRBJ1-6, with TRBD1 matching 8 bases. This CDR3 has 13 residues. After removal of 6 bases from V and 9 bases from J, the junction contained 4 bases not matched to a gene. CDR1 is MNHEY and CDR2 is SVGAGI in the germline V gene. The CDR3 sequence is CASSRDRGSPLHF. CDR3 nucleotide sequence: TGTGCCAGCAGCCGCGACAGGGGTTCACCCCTCCACTTT.

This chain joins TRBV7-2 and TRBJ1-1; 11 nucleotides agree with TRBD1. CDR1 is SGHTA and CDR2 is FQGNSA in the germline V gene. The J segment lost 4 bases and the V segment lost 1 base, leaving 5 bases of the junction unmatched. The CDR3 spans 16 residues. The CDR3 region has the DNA TGTGCCAGCAGCTTAGGGGCCGGGACAGGGGGCACTGAAGCTTTCTTT. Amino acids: CASSLGAGTGGTEAFF.

The CDR3 nucleotides are TGTGCCAGCAGCTTACAGGGCGGGGGGATAGATACGCAGTATTTT. The encoded protein is CASSLQGGGIDTQYF. The rearrangement uses TRBV7-3 and TRBJ2-3; TRBD2 matches 8 bases. The V segment lost 2 bases and the J segment 5 bases; nucleotides outside the gene matches: 6. CDR3 length: 15 residues. The germline V gene has CDR1 SGHTA and CDR2 FQGTGA.

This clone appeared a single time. CDR3 amino acids: CASAAAQTQYF. CDR3 nucleotides: TGTGCCTCCGCGGCGGCCCAGACCCAGTACTTC. The chain combines TRBV7-8 with TRBJ2-5; D call uncertain. The length of the CDR3 is 11 residues. In germline, CDR1 is SGHVS, CDR2 FQNEAQ. The V and J ends lost 11 bases and 6 bases respectively, with 13 bases between them.

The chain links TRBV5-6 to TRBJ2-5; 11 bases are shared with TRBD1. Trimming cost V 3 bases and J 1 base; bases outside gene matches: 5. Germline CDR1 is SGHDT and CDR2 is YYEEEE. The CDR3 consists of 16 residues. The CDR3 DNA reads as TGTGCCAGCAGCTCGGACAGGGGGCCTGTCCAAGAGACCCAGTACTTC. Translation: CASSSDRGPVQETQYF. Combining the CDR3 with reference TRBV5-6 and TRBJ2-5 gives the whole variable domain DAGVTQSPTHLIKTRGQQVTLRCSPKSGHDTVSWYQQALGQGPQFIFQYYEEEERQRGNFPDRFSGHQFPNYSSELNVNALLLGDSALYLCASSSDRGPVQETQYFGPGTRLLVL.

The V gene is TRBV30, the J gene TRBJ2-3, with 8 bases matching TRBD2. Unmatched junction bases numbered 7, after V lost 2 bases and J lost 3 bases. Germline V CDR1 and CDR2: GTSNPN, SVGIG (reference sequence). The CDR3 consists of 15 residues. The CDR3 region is CAWSTGGASTDTQYF. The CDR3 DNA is TGTGCCTGGAGTACCGGGGGGGCTTCGACAGATACGCAGTATTTT.

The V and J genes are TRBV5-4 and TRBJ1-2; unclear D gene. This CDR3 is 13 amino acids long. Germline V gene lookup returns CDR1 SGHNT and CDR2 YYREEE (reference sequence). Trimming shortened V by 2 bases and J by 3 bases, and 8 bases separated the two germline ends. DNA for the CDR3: TGTGCCAGCAGCTTCGCCGGGGACTATGGCTACACCTTC. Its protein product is CASSFAGDYGYTF.

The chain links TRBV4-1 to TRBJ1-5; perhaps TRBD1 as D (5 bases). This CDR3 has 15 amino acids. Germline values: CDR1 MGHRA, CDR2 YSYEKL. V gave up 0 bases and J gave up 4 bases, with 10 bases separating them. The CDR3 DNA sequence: TGCGCCAGCAGCCAAGATGGGGCCAGAAATCAGCCCCAGCATTTT. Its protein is CASSQDGARNQPQHF.

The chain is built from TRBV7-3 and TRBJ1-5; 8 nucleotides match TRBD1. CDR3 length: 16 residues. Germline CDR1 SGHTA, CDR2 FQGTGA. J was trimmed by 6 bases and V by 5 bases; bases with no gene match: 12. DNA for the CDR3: TGTGCCAGCAGCCCCCAAGCAGGGGGCGGGAGTCAGCCCCAGCATTTT. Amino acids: CASSPQAGGGSQPQHF.